Shown below are 18 T cell receptor beta chains from a single sample sequenced in a study of shared clonotypes between healthy human individuals. Clones were read by immunoSEQ multiplex PCR, and TCRdb kept only the in-frame ones, dropping some. The sample records hundreds of thousands of clones, approximately 79% being singletons. Sequenced input: memory CD4+ T cells sorted from blood. Subset specified: CD45RA-negative fraction. Receptors were obtained from a woman in her 30s in good health.

The chain recombines TRBV15 with TRBJ2-4; the D is unclear. This CDR3 is 14 amino acids long. Per germline, CDR1 LNHNV and CDR2 YYDKDF (reference sequence). V dropped 1 base and J dropped 0 bases, with 4 bases sitting between them. Here the CDR3 DNA reads TGTGCCACCAGCAGAGCGCTAGCCAAAAACATTCAGTACTTC. Translating it yields CATSRALAKNIQYF.

This clone was recorded at least ten times. This sample includes further DNA sequences coding for the same CDR3. CDR3 coding DNA: TGTGCCAGCTCACCACCGCACGGCCAAGAGACCCAGTACTTC. The encoded protein is CASSPPHGQETQYF. J is TRBJ2-5 and V is TRBV18; D ambiguous. Germline CDR1 and CDR2: KGHSH and LQKENI. CDR3 length equals 14 residues. Trimming cost V 0 bases and J 1 base, with 6 bases left between them. The full variable domain, completed using reference TRBV18 and TRBJ2-5, is NAGVMQNPRHLVRRRGQEARLRCSPMKGHSHVYWYRQLPEEGLKFMVYLQKENIIDESGMPKERFSAEFPKEGPSILRIQQVVRGDSAAYFCASSPPHGQETQYFGPGTRLLVL.

The J gene is TRBJ2-1, the V gene TRBV29-1, with 7 bases that match TRBD2. From germline, CDR1 is SQVTM and CDR2 ANQGSEA. The CDR3 length is 16 residues. V was clipped by 6 bases and J by 2 bases; unmatched bases: 13. In nucleotides, the CDR3 is TGCAGCGTCCCCCGGGGAGGGCAGGGAGCCTACAATGAGCAGTTCTTC. This codes for CSVPRGGQGAYNEQFF.

The V gene is TRBV7-2, the J gene TRBJ1-5; the D gene is possibly TRBD1 (6 bases). CDR1 is SGHTA and CDR2 is FQGNSA in the germline V gene. The CDR3 contains 15 residues. Trimming took off 6 bases at V and 2 bases at J, with 14 bases between the two ends. The CDR3 nucleotides are TGTGCCAGCAGTTACGCACCAGGGGGCAATCAGCCCCAGCATTTT. This translates into CASSYAPGGNQPQHF.

The rearrangement links TRBV18 to TRBJ1-2; D might be TRBD1 (6 bases). Trimming pared 4 bases from V and 2 bases from J, leaving 11 bases between. There are 14 residues in the CDR3. In germline, CDR1 is KGHSH, CDR2 LQKENI. The CDR3 nucleotides are TGTGCCAGCTCACAGACGGACAGAAACTATGGCTACACCTTC. This gives the protein CASSQTDRNYGYTF.

The chain carries TRBV7-9 and TRBJ1-2; D unresolved. V was cut by 1 base and J by 8 bases, with 17 bases left in between. Germline CDR1 SEHNR, CDR2 FQNEAQ (reference sequence). This CDR3 has 15 amino acids. DNA for the CDR3: TGTGCCAGCAGCTTAGATATGATGATCGCTGGGGGCTACACCTTC. It yields the protein CASSLDMMIAGGYTF.

The chain links TRBV5-1 to TRBJ2-3; 8 bases match TRBD2. V lost 0 bases to trimming and J lost 6 bases; unmatched junction nucleotides: 6. Germline loops: CDR1 SGHRS, CDR2 YFSETQ. The CDR3 totals 15 residues. CDR3: CASSLAGGRSDTQYF. The CDR3 DNA sequence: TGCGCCAGCAGCTTGGCGGGCGGGAGGTCCGATACGCAGTATTTT.

The chain links TRBV30 to TRBJ2-1; the D gene is possibly TRBD1 (5 bases). The CDR3 runs 12 residues. V shed 5 bases and J shed 7 bases, with 12 bases lying between them. Per germline, CDR1 GTSNPN and CDR2 SVGIG (reference sequence). CDR3: CAWGTRANEQFF. For the CDR3, the DNA is TGTGCCTGGGGAACCAGGGCGAATGAGCAGTTCTTC.

The chain joins TRBV1 to TRBJ2-2; TRBD2 was called by the table and not checked on the DNA. TRBV1 is a pseudogene. The CDR3 length is 17 residues. In DNA form, the CDR3 reads TGCACCAGCAGCTCCTCCGGGGCGGGAGGCTACACCGGGGAGCTGTTTTTT. It translates to CTSSSSGAGGYTGELFF.

This clone was counted a single time. The genes are TRBV18 and TRBJ2-1, with 10 bases matching TRBD2. Germline V CDR1 and CDR2: KGHSH, LQKENI. The CDR3 is 17 residues long. V lost 2 bases and J lost 0; bases outside the gene matches: 4. The CDR3: CASSPGLAGGSYNEQFF. The CDR3 DNA reads as TGTGCCAGCTCACCAGGTTTAGCGGGAGGCTCCTACAATGAGCAGTTCTTC.

The chain recombines TRBV28 with TRBJ2-1; no firm D call. Germline values: CDR1 MDHEN, CDR2 SYDVKM. This CDR3 has 15 residues. V shed 5 bases and J shed 6 bases, with 17 bases lying between them. CDR3 protein: CASSETNGGVNEQFF. CDR3 coding DNA: TGTGCCAGCAGTGAGACCAATGGTGGGGTCAATGAGCAGTTCTTC.

This clone showed up just once. This chain links TRBV19 with TRBJ1-1, with TRBD1 matching over 10 bases. The junction had 4 bases not matched to a gene; V was cut back by 4 bases and J by 11 bases. This CDR3 region has 12 residues. Germline CDR1 reads LNHDA; CDR2 reads SQIVND (reference sequence). This CDR3 reads CASSTTGGQAFF. CDR3 in DNA: TGTGCCAGTAGTACGACAGGGGGCCAGGCTTTCTTT.

The chain links TRBV5-4 to TRBJ2-7; 7 bases line up with TRBD1. The CDR3 consists of 13 residues. The germline CDR1 and CDR2 sequences are SGHNT and YYREEE (reference sequence). V dropped 4 bases and J dropped 4; count of bases not matched to a gene: 5. CDR3: CASSKQGRYEQYF. The CDR3 region has the DNA TGTGCCAGCAGCAAACAGGGGCGGTACGAGCAGTACTTC.

This chain connects TRBV15 to TRBJ1-4; 8 bases are a match to TRBD1. This CDR3 is 18 amino acids long. V lost 1 base and J lost 7; bases outside the gene matches: 14. The germline V gene encodes CDR1 LNHNV and CDR2 YYDKDF (reference sequence). CDR3 nucleotides: TGTGCCACCAGCAGAGGATTCCGGGACAGGACTAGGGGTGAAAAACTGTTTTTT. This sequence encodes CATSRGFRDRTRGEKLFF.

The chain joins TRBV5-8 to TRBJ1-2; 7 nucleotides line up with TRBD1. Trimming took 2 bases from V and 6 from J; bases not matched to a gene: 7. CDR1 SGHTS and CDR2 YDEGEE come from the germline V gene. This CDR3 has 14 amino acids. The CDR3 sequence is CASSFLRGRDGYTF. As DNA, the CDR3 is TGTGCCAGCAGCTTTTTAAGGGGGCGCGATGGCTACACCTTC.

The chain recombines TRBV28 with TRBJ1-1; 7 bases agree with TRBD1. The CDR3 is made up of 15 amino acids. V dropped 10 bases and J dropped 0; count of bases not matched to a gene: 11. The germline V gene encodes CDR1 MDHEN and CDR2 SYDVKM. This chain's CDR3 is CATAGQSYMNTEAFF. The CDR3 coding sequence is TGTGCCACCGCGGGACAGTCTTACATGAACACTGAAGCTTTCTTT.

This chain links TRBV19 with TRBJ1-3; 7 nucleotides align to TRBD1. This CDR3 is built from 15 residues. V dropped 7 bases and J dropped 2; count of bases not matched to a gene: 8. The germline gives CDR1 LNHDA, CDR2 SQIVND (reference sequence). This CDR3 reads CASIRDRAAGNTIYF. The CDR3, as DNA: TGTGCCAGTATCCGAGACAGGGCGGCTGGAAACACCATATATTTT. Using reference TRBV19 and TRBJ1-3 for the parts outside the CDR3, the full variable domain is DGGITQSPKYLFRKEGQNVTLSCEQNLNHDAMYWYRQDPGQGLRLIYYSQIVNDFQKGDIAEGYSVSREKKESFPLTVTSAQKNPTAFYLCASIRDRAAGNTIYFGEGSWLTVV.

J is TRBJ2-5 and V is TRBV2; D perhaps matches TRBD1 (5 bases). This CDR3 has 15 amino acids. The ends were cut back, 4 bases at V and 4 bases at J, with 16 bases in the middle. Germline lookup yields CDR1 SNHLY and CDR2 FYNNEI. The CDR3 loop reads CASSGQHLGGETQYF. CDR3 coding DNA: TGTGCCAGCAGTGGACAGCATCTCGGCGGAGAGACCCAGTACTTC.